This T cell receptor (beta chain) originates from a study of T-cell memory formation after mild COVID-19 (dated by TCRdb to the early 2020s). Notes on the research overall: TCR sequence clusters from the two donors were largely donor specific. In a couple of donors, T-cell clones that expanded and contracted after mild COVID-19 were tracked by sequencing TCRalpha and TCRbeta repertoires over time. Two young, previously healthy adult volunteers, one female and one male, were included in the cohort. Study-wide conclusions, independent of this receptor: SARS-CoV-2 specificity was not confirmed for the second-wave clones peaking on day 37. Contracting CD4+ clones turned up mainly in the CM and EM memory subsets, whereas EMRA was where CD8+ clones were enriched. The study covered only a couple of mild cases, and larger cohorts including severe cases with pre-infection samples were considered necessary. Balanced CD4/CD8 phenotypes were observed for clones contracting from day 15 to 85, whereas a bias towards CD4+ was observed for a second wave of clones expanding from day 15 to 37. The detection of some responding clones in pre-infection memory suggests that pre-existing cross-reactive memory T cells joined the SARS-CoV-2 response.

Ficoll-Paque density gradient centrifugation was the method used to isolate PBMCs. Sequencer: Illumina NovaSeq 6000. Using 5'RACE with constant-segment primers, TCRalpha and TCRbeta cDNA libraries were constructed, with sample barcodes and unique molecular identifiers added in the process. RNA was extracted from every sample with Trizol reagent. Library amplification was performed in two PCR steps, and a second sample barcode and Illumina TruSeq adapters were introduced in the second step. The libraries were sequenced on an Illumina NovaSeq using 2 x 150 bp paired-end reads. The paper's data handling went like this. Reads were demultiplexed and collapsed into UMI-guided consensus sequences with migec v1.2.7. Using mixcr v2.1.11, UMI consensuses were aligned to TRA and TRB V and J templates and then assembled into clonotypes. Clonotypes were classified as expanded or contracted when called significant by both edgeR and NoisET, with noise models trained on biological replicates. For edgeR calls, the cutoffs were a false discovery rate-adjusted p below 0.01 and a log2 fold-change threshold of 1. As an exploratory analysis of dynamics, PCA with hierarchical clustering was applied to max-normalized trajectories of the 1000 most abundant clonotypes. Separately sequenced CD4+ and CD8+ repertoires were used to assign a CD4 or CD8 phenotype to each responding clone. Using fastp at Q25 and MiXCR, TCRdb reprocessed the public reads and kept productive beta chains. For every CDR3 protein sequence, its rows merge into one entry that carries the most common genes and DNA. The V and J calls shown here were made by TCRdb, not taken from the authors' results. The sample has about 430,000 distinct CDR3 sequences on record, about 24% of them singletons. Roughly 8.9% of the sample goes to the ten largest clones.

In regard to this clonotype: The specificity of this receptor is unknown. No much larger clone exists at a distance of one base, and base qualities are not known.

The source of this sequence is an adult woman who had mild COVID-19 (a few samples of this study predate the infection). The sample titles of this study are shuffled in the database, so cell type and time point are left out; the donor was told from shared clones. Sequencing input: PBMCs or a T cell subset sorted from them (not recorded which).

This receptor has the CDR3 CATSVNQGGSETQYF. The bases read TGTGCCACCAGCGTAAATCAGGGGGGCAGCGAGACCCAGTACTTC. The sequence links TRBV24-1 to TRBJ2-5; TRBD1 is possibly the D segment (7 matching bases). The junction carries 19 bases between V and J, which are trimmed by 7 bases and 5 bases respectively. CDR1 and CDR2, per the germline V gene, are KGHDR and SFDVKD. From cysteine to phenylalanine, the CDR3 is 15 amino acids long. The sequence is cut down to CDR3 DNA, 45 bases in frame from base 1.